This TCR delta chain was sequenced for a study of Vδ1+ human thymocytes. The sorted cells were CD3+ Vdelta1+ Vdelta2- thymocytes from alphabeta-depleted thymus. Sorted Vdelta1+ thymocytes were about 96% to 99.6% pure. Germline CDR1 is TSWWSYY and CDR2 is QGS. The V gene end was trimmed by 5 bases and the J gene end by 0 bases; junction bases not matched to a gene: 14. The CDR3 is made up of 19 amino acids. Worth noting for this clone: Its antigen is unidentified.

Sequences come from RNA converted to cDNA by reverse transcription. Pooled V-gene forward primers with one constant-region reverse primer generated the CDR3 amplicons by multiplex PCR. TCRdb called clones anew from the multiplex PCR reads with CATT. The sample lists 20,000 to 25,000 delta-chain clones; around 7.9% were seen once. Study outcomes and limitations: Highly polyclonal TRG and TRD repertoires with Gaussian CDR3 length distributions appeared in thymus. Donors shared many TRG clonotypes but few TRD clonotypes.

This clonotype was sampled from a child younger than two who had congenital heart surgery. The sample comprised Vdelta1+ gamma-delta thymocytes from the thymus. Subset of the sample: FACS-sorted CD3+ TCRalphabeta- TCRVdelta1+ TCRVdelta2- thymocytes. The chain recombines TRDV1 with TRDJ1, with TRDD3 matching over 11 bases. The CDR3 nucleotides read TGTGCTCTTGGGATCTGGAGTTGGGGGATACGAGCCTACACCGATAAACTCATCTTT. It codes for CALGIWSWGIRAYTDKLIF.